Described below is a single TCR beta chain sequence and its context. Its antigen is still unknown. Base quality data are lacking; no much larger clone is found one base away. The data belong to a study of blood T cells in healthy people across ages (dated by TCRdb to between 2014 and 2017). General notes on the study: In model experiments, template switching captured roughly one uniquely barcoded TCR beta cDNA molecule for every two T cells. Donors were grouped into four age groups: young (average approximately 15 years), middle-aged (around 39), aged (62) and long-lived (less than 85). Using the same blood draw, the study looked at two additional independent replicas of 1 million unique cDNA reads for two donors, one aged 18 to 30 and the other aged 80 or older. To avoid experimental bias, donors of different ages were spread randomly across the sequencing lanes. Using deep sequencing normalized with unique cDNA molecular identifiers, the study measured how TCR beta repertoire diversity changes with age.

The research as a whole found: As age increased, observed TCR beta diversity per million T cells dropped in a roughly linear way, and a significant reduction was already evident by age around 41. Because profiling used bulk unsorted PBMCs, naive and antigen-experienced compartments could not be compared conclusively. Because donor CMV infection status was unknown, age-related changes in expanded clonotypes were potentially confounded. Compared with the aged group, the long-lived group had more naive CD4+ T cells, fewer expanded clones and increased TCR diversity, a pattern suggesting age selection. Estimates of total diversity based on one million sequenced T cells were considered lower bounds and underestimates. Observed TCR beta diversity correlated strongly with the percentage of naive T cells measured by flow cytometry.

The library was built by means of 5' RACE. The sequencing machine was an Illumina HiSeq 2500. The second PCR ran for roughly 7 to 12 cycles and used a J-beta primer mix along with a sample-barcoded 5' primer. Each TCR beta cDNA molecule received a unique molecular identifier from a template-switch 5' adaptor carrying 12 random nucleotides. At least 2.5 million CDR3-containing paired-end reads were obtained from each sample. The Mint cDNA synthesis kit, primed by a TRBC-specific oligonucleotide, was used to synthesize first-strand cDNA from all RNA. Following uracil-DNA glycosylase treatment, a first 18-cycle PCR with universal primers M1SS and BC2_uni_R was performed on all cDNA. The study's own analysis went as follows. Each sample was normalized by randomly selecting 1 million high-quality reads, each carrying a distinct molecular identifier. Instead of being binned into consensus sequences, reads with shared molecular identifiers were discarded. MiTCR, with a Q25 quality threshold and the strictest error-elimination algorithm, was used for CDR3 identification, clonotype clustering and error correction. A nonparametric unseen species model with Euler transformation was used to estimate a lower bound on total TCR beta diversity. The public reads were quality trimmed at Q25 with fastp and then assembled into clones with MiXCR by TCRdb, keeping productive beta chains. One record per CDR3 amino acid sequence lists the most common genes and DNA. The V and J calls reflect TCRdb's pipeline rather than the authors' work. For this sample there are about 1,400,000 distinct CDR3 sequences; about 40% appear just once. Roughly 7.9% of the sample is in the top ten clones.

Systemically healthy Caucasian individuals from Russia, about 38 in total and aged about 6 to 90 years, were included as donors. Ten milliliters of peripheral blood were collected from each donor into EDTA-treated Vacutainer tubes. Ficoll-Paque density-gradient centrifugation was used to isolate PBMCs, with at least 6 million per sample. Trizol reagent was used to extract total RNA from the PBMCs, yielding at least 5.5 micrograms per sample. For every donor, flow cytometry on a PBMC aliquot measured the percentage of naive CD45RAhigh/CD27high T cells. Material: blood. The sequence came from a woman aged 18-35 years in good health.

This receptor carries the CDR3 CASSANPIRGGNEKLFF. The nucleotides read TGTGCCAGCAGCGCAAACCCGATTCGCGGCGGCAATGAAAAACTGTTTTTT. The chain employs TRBV2 and TRBJ1-4; the D segment cannot be called with confidence. Looking up the germline V gene yields CDR1 SNHLY and CDR2 FYNNEI. Cut back by 6 bases and 5 bases, the V and J ends lie 22 bases apart. Its CDR3 holds 17 amino acids, cysteine through phenylalanine. CDR3 DNA is the only sequence kept; it has 51 bases, read in frame from the first base.